This passage covers 32 T cell receptor beta chains from one sample sequenced in a study of STAT3 mutations in large granular lymphocyte leukemia. General study points: Every T-cell large granular lymphocyte leukemia patient had at least one immunodominant TCR beta clonotype.

Produced via immunoSEQ multiplex PCR; TCRdb's table is partial and in-frame only. The sample lists under 9,500 clones, approximately 92% seen once, with about 66% in the top ten. These receptors have no known antigen. The sample was peripheral blood mononuclear cells. The receptors here all came from a man aged 55 to 69 with T-cell large granular lymphocyte leukemia. Some clones in this sample may be carry-over from other donors' samples.

Here the CDR3 DNA reads TGTGCCAGCAGCCCACCGGACGGGGGGCCCCAGCATTTT. Translating it yields CASSPPDGGPQHF. V and J are TRBV5-6 and TRBJ1-5; TRBD1 might be the D (5 bases). The ends were cut back, 4 bases at V and 9 bases at J, with 14 bases in the middle. This CDR3 has 13 amino acids. Per the germline V gene, CDR1 is SGHDT and CDR2 is YYEEEE.

The table lists this clone with a count of one. The rearrangement links TRBV5-4 to TRBJ1-4; D gene uncertain. V was cut by 2 bases and J by 8 bases, with 10 bases left in between. This CDR3 has 13 residues. Germline V CDR1 and CDR2: SGHNT, YYREEE (reference sequence). CDR3 nucleotide sequence: TGTGCCAGCAGCTTCGGCCCTGGGGAAAAACTGTTTTTT. Translated: CASSFGPGEKLFF.

The rearrangement links TRBV2 to TRBJ2-1; D not resolved. The CDR3 covers 11 residues. Between the trimmed V and J ends, which lost 7 bases and 8 bases, there was a span of 9 bases. From germline, CDR1 is SNHLY and CDR2 FYNNEI. The CDR3 DNA reads as TGTGCCAGCAAAGGCAGCTATGAGCAGTTCTTC. Protein: CASKGSYEQFF.

The chain carries TRBV19 and TRBJ2-6; TRBD2 might be the D (5 bases). The CDR3 has 15 residues. Germline values: CDR1 LNHDA, CDR2 SQIVND (reference sequence). The ends were cut back, 7 bases at V and 2 bases at J, with 12 bases in the middle. The CDR3 DNA follows: TGTGCCAGTACGCCGCAGGAGGCTGGGGCCAACGTCCTGACTTTC. It yields the protein CASTPQEAGANVLTF.

The rearrangement links TRBV5-1 to TRBJ2-2; 9 bases are a match to TRBD1. Per the germline V gene, CDR1 is SGHRS and CDR2 is YFSETQ. Losses at the gene ends were 4 bases for V and 5 bases for J; bases not matched to a gene: 6. This CDR3 comprises 15 residues. CDR3: CASSPGQGYTGELFF. The CDR3, as DNA: TGCGCCAGCAGCCCGGGACAGGGATATACCGGGGAGCTGTTTTTT.

The genes are TRBV30 and TRBJ2-5; tentatively, D is TRBD2 (6 bases). Deletions cut 1 base from V and 5 bases from J, with 14 bases between. Germline CDR1 reads GTSNPN; CDR2 reads SVGIG (reference sequence). This CDR3 contains 14 residues. As DNA, the CDR3 is TGTGCCTGGAGTGCGGGGGATCGTTTTGAGACCCAGTACTTC. It is translated as CAWSAGDRFETQYF.

The V call is TRBV9, the J call TRBJ1-4; D uncertain. This CDR3 has 14 amino acids. With 3 bases removed from V and 5 bases from J, the gap between germline ends came to 11 bases. Germline assignment: CDR1 SGDLS and CDR2 YYNGEE. CDR3 amino acids: CASSDRASNEKLFF. CDR3 DNA: TGTGCCAGCAGCGACCGGGCCTCCAATGAAAAACTGTTTTTT. Combining the CDR3 with reference TRBV9 and TRBJ1-4 gives the whole variable domain DSGVTQTPKHLITATGQRVTLRCSPRSGDLSVYWYQQSLDQGLQFLIQYYNGEERAKGNILERFSAQQFPDLHSELNLSSLELGDSALYFCASSDRASNEKLFFGSGTQLSVL.

The chain employs TRBV29-1 and TRBJ1-2; 8 nucleotides agree with TRBD1. Germline V gives CDR1 SQVTM, CDR2 ANQGSEA. This CDR3 contains 13 residues. With 6 bases clipped from V and 0 bases from J, the junction kept 3 bases outside the gene matches. CDR3 nucleotides: TGCAGCGTCGACAGGGGATCTAACTATGGCTACACCTTC. Amino acids: CSVDRGSNYGYTF.

This chain uses TRBV5-1 with TRBJ2-1; possibly TRBD1 or TRBD2 for D (6 bases each). V was pared by 2 bases and J by 10 bases, with 19 bases between. The germline V gene has CDR1 SGHRS and CDR2 YFSETQ. This CDR3 comprises 15 residues. The CDR3 coding sequence is TGCGCCAGCAGCTTAGGCGGGAAGGGGGTTTGGGAGCAGTTCTTC. This translates into CASSLGGKGVWEQFF.

This rearrangement joins TRBV14 to TRBJ1-6; the D is unclear. The CDR3 consists of 15 residues. Trimming left V 6 bases short and J 7 bases short, with 16 bases between. Germline loops: CDR1 SGHDN, CDR2 FVKESK. This CDR3 is CASRLREGGNSPLHF. The CDR3 bases are TGTGCCAGCAGACTAAGAGAGGGAGGGAATTCACCCCTCCACTTT.

This chain links TRBV7-2 with TRBJ2-7, with D possibly being TRBD1 or TRBD2 (5 bases each). From germline, CDR1 is SGHTA and CDR2 FQGNSA. The CDR3 totals 13 residues. The ends were cut back, 5 bases at V and 9 bases at J, with 17 bases in the middle. The CDR3 region has the DNA TGTGCCAGCAGCCTCGGGGCCCGCGAGGGGCAGTACTTC. This translates into CASSLGAREGQYF.

The V and J genes are TRBV6-4 and TRBJ2-6; unclear D gene. V was trimmed by 2 bases and J by 2 bases, leaving 4 bases between them. Germline assignment: CDR1 MRHNA and CDR2 SNTAGT. The CDR3 spans 14 residues. CDR3 residues: CASSDSTGANVLTF. The CDR3 nucleotides are TGTGCCAGCAGTGACAGTACTGGGGCCAACGTCCTGACTTTC.

CDR3 bases: TGTGCCAGCAGTTGGGGGACAGCGCAAGAGACCCAGTACTTC. This codes for CASSWGTAQETQYF. The chain employs TRBV6-6 and TRBJ2-5; 7 positions match TRBD1. The germline gives CDR1 MNHNY, CDR2 SVGAGI (reference sequence). Trimming removed 4 bases from V and 2 bases from J; junction bases left unmatched: 4. CDR3 length equals 14 residues.

The J gene is TRBJ2-3, the V gene TRBV5-4; 8 bases are a match to TRBD2. The germline gives CDR1 SGHNT, CDR2 YYREEE (reference sequence). This CDR3 has 16 residues. The J segment lost 2 bases and the V segment lost 4 bases, leaving 9 bases of the junction unmatched. The CDR3 DNA reads as TGTGCCAGCAGCCCCATAGCGGGGATTAACACAGATACGCAGTATTTT. Residues: CASSPIAGINTDTQYF.

The chain combines TRBV7-2 with TRBJ2-3, with TRBD2 identical over 16 bases. The CDR3 is 16 residues long. Trimming at V came to 4 bases and at J to 9 bases, leaving 7 bases not matched to a gene. Germline CDR1 is SGHTA and CDR2 is FQGNSA. Written as DNA, the CDR3 is TGTGCCAGCAGCTCCACCGGGACTAGCGGGAGGGCCACGCAGTATTTT. Protein: CASSSTGTSGRATQYF.

This clone occurred a few times. The chain combines TRBV28 with TRBJ2-5, with 7 nucleotides matching TRBD1. The germline V gene has CDR1 MDHEN and CDR2 SYDVKM. This CDR3 region has 13 residues. CDR3 residues: CGSNPTGSETQYF. CDR3 nucleotide sequence: TGTGGGTCGAACCCGACAGGGTCAGAGACCCAGTACTTC.

The J gene is TRBJ2-7, the V gene TRBV4-1; 7 nucleotides match TRBD1. Per the germline V gene, CDR1 is MGHRA and CDR2 is YSYEKL. The ends lost 2 bases at V and 2 bases at J; junction bases unmatched: 15. The CDR3 runs 18 residues. The CDR3 DNA follows: TGCGCCAGCAGCCAAAGCCAGGGGGTCACTAGTACCCCCTACGAGCAGTACTTC. This gives the protein CASSQSQGVTSTPYEQYF.

The rearrangement uses TRBV28 and TRBJ2-3; 11 bases align to TRBD2. The CDR3 contains 17 residues. Germline loops: CDR1 MDHEN, CDR2 SYDVKM. Trimming cost V 5 bases and J 0 bases; bases outside gene matches: 7. The CDR3 here is CASSPPGLAASTDTQYF. CDR3 nucleotide sequence: TGTGCCAGCAGTCCACCGGGACTAGCGGCAAGCACAGATACGCAGTATTTT.

The rearrangement joins TRBV10-2 to TRBJ1-2; TRBD1 is a possible D gene (5 bases). V gave up 6 bases and J gave up 7 bases, with 18 bases separating them. Germline assignment: CDR1 WSHSY and CDR2 SAAADI. The CDR3 has 14 residues. The CDR3: CASSPLGGKGGYTF. CDR3 nucleotide sequence: TGCGCCAGCAGCCCACTCGGGGGGAAGGGTGGCTACACCTTC.

This clone was observed once. The rearrangement joins TRBV5-6 to TRBJ1-3, with D perhaps matching TRBD1 (5 bases). Germline CDR1 reads SGHDT; CDR2 reads YYEEEE. V was trimmed by 1 base and J by 7 bases, leaving 12 bases between them. The CDR3 runs 14 residues. The CDR3 loop reads CASSLWGFGNTIYF. CDR3 sequence (DNA): TGTGCCAGCAGCTTGTGGGGGTTTGGCAACACCATATATTTT. Variable domain in full (rest from reference TRBV5-6 and TRBJ1-3): DAGVTQSPTHLIKTRGQQVTLRCSPKSGHDTVSWYQQALGQGPQFIFQYYEEEERQRGNFPDRFSGHQFPNYSSELNVNALLLGDSALYLCASSLWGFGNTIYFGEGSWLTVV.

The V call is TRBV4-1, the J call TRBJ2-7; tentative D call: TRBD1 (8 bases). The V gene lost 5 bases and the J gene lost 5 bases, with 13 bases spanning the gap. The CDR3 sequence is 13 residues long. The germline V gene encodes CDR1 MGHRA and CDR2 YSYEKL. CDR3: CASSGQGGNEQYF. The CDR3, as DNA: TGCGCCAGCAGCGGACAGGGAGGGAACGAGCAGTACTTC.

In DNA, the CDR3 is TGCGCCAGCAGCTCCGGGACAGGGGGCCCCAATCAGCCCCAGCATTTT. Translated: CASSSGTGGPNQPQHF. The genes are TRBV5-1 and TRBJ1-5; TRBD1 agrees at 12 bases. Germline loops: CDR1 SGHRS, CDR2 YFSETQ. This CDR3 has 16 residues. V was clipped by 3 bases and J by 3 bases; unmatched bases: 4. Complete variable domain (other parts from reference TRBV5-1 and TRBJ1-5): KAGVTQTPRYLIKTRGQQVTLSCSPISGHRSVSWYQQTPGQGLQFLFEYFSETQRNKGNFPGRFSGRQFSNSRSEMNVSTLELGDSALYLCASSSGTGGPNQPQHFGDGTRLSIL.

V is TRBV6-6 and J is TRBJ2-1; 7 positions match TRBD2. V trimming: 6 bases; J trimming: 5 bases; junction bases outside the gene matches: 10. The length of the CDR3 is 15 residues. Germline-derived CDR1 and CDR2 are MNHNY and SVGAGI (reference sequence). The CDR3 loop reads CASSRPPGRDNEQFF. The CDR3 region has the DNA TGTGCCAGCAGCCGCCCCCCGGGGAGGGACAATGAGCAGTTCTTC.

This chain uses TRBV7-9 with TRBJ2-2; 12 nucleotides line up with TRBD2. The CDR3 contains 18 residues. The ends lost 4 bases at V and 3 bases at J; junction bases unmatched: 9. Germline loops: CDR1 SEHNR, CDR2 FQNEAQ (reference sequence). The CDR3 here is CASSSPTSGRMYTGELFF. The CDR3 DNA follows: TGTGCCAGCAGCTCACCGACTAGCGGGAGAATGTACACCGGGGAGCTGTTTTTT.

The V and J genes are TRBV4-1 and TRBJ1-2; possible D gene TRBD1, 5 bases. The CDR3 has 18 amino acids. Trimming shortened V by 1 base and J by 0 bases, and 18 bases separated the two germline ends. Germline V lookup: CDR1 MGHRA, CDR2 YSYEKL. This CDR3 is CASSQAARELGANYGYTF. DNA for the CDR3: TGCGCCAGCAGCCAAGCAGCCAGGGAGCTCGGAGCTAACTATGGCTACACCTTC.

This chain joins TRBV4-2 and TRBJ2-1, with 12 bases fitting TRBD2. Germline CDR1 LGHNA, CDR2 YNFKEQ. The CDR3 covers 17 residues. V shed 0 bases, J shed 4 bases, and the junction held 4 bases outside the gene matches. CDR3 region: CASSQDRTSGIYNEQFF. The CDR3 nucleotides are TGTGCCAGCAGCCAAGATAGGACTAGCGGGATATACAATGAGCAGTTCTTC.

The chain carries TRBV29-1 and TRBJ2-7, with 15 positions matching TRBD2. This CDR3 contains 15 residues. CDR1 is SQVTM and CDR2 is ANQGSEA in the germline V gene. V was pared by 7 bases and J by 5 bases, with 9 bases of the junction left unmatched. The CDR3 DNA is TGCAGCGCCTGGACTAGCGGGAGGGCCAGGGACGAGCAGTACTTC. It translates to CSAWTSGRARDEQYF.

The chain is built from TRBV29-1 and TRBJ1-1; TRBD1 might be the D (6 bases). The germline V and J ends were trimmed by 4 bases and 0 bases, with 9 bases remaining between them. Germline V gene sequence: CDR1 SQVTM, CDR2 ANQGSEA. The CDR3 is 13 residues long. Here the CDR3 DNA reads TGCAGCGTTGGGGGGGCAGTGAACACTGAAGCTTTCTTT. Translated, it gives CSVGGAVNTEAFF.

V usage is TRBV7-9 and J usage is TRBJ2-3, with 7 bases aligning to TRBD2. The CDR3 runs 17 residues. The germline V gene encodes CDR1 SEHNR and CDR2 FQNEAQ (reference sequence). Trimming cost V 5 bases and J 0 bases; bases outside gene matches: 11. The CDR3 spells CASSRRAGDTSTDTQYF. As DNA, the CDR3 is TGTGCCAGCAGCCGGCGCGCGGGAGATACGAGCACAGATACGCAGTATTTT.

The V call is TRBV14, the J call TRBJ2-3, with 12 bases lining up with TRBD2. CDR1 and CDR2 from the germline V gene are SGHDN and FVKESK. V was clipped by 0 bases and J by 6 bases; unmatched bases: 7. This CDR3 has 17 amino acids. The CDR3: CASSQDRRTSGTDTQYF. In nucleotides, the CDR3 is TGTGCCAGCAGCCAAGACAGGAGGACTAGCGGGACGGATACGCAGTATTTT.

The CDR3 DNA reads as TGTGCCAGCAGTTACTCCACCCTGGCTAGCGGCTACGAGCAGTACTTC. Encoded protein: CASSYSTLASGYEQYF. The chain uses TRBV6-6 and TRBJ2-7; 7 nucleotides agree with TRBD2. J was trimmed by 3 bases and V by 0 bases; bases with no gene match: 8. Germline CDR1 and CDR2: MNHNY and SVGAGI (reference sequence). The CDR3 runs to 16 residues.

The chain joins TRBV7-2 to TRBJ1-2; TRBD1 agrees at 9 bases. Germline loops: CDR1 SGHTA, CDR2 FQGNSA. The length of the CDR3 is 13 residues. V dropped 5 bases and J dropped 4; count of bases not matched to a gene: 2. In nucleotides, the CDR3 is TGTGCCAGCAGCGCGGGACAGGGCTATGGCTACACCTTC. Translated, it gives CASSAGQGYGYTF.